One sample yielded the 21 T cell receptor beta chains listed below, sequenced in a study of T cells in Graves' hyperthyroidism and ophthalmopathy. The source material, RNA transcripts, was used to amplify TCR beta CDR3 regions. The HTBI primer set drove a first-round RT-PCR of the TCR CDR3. Using its own MiXCR run on the multiplex PCR reads, TCRdb lists one record per CDR3 protein. The sample shows about 660,000 distinct CDR3 sequences, 45% of them seen only once. Specimen: peripheral blood or thyroid tissue (not recorded which). The receptors derive from an adult man with Graves' disease, either hyperthyroidism or ophthalmopathy (not recorded which).

The J gene is TRBJ2-5, the V gene TRBV11-3; weak D call: TRBD2 (7 bases). CDR1 and CDR2 from the germline V gene are SGHNT and YENEEA. V was trimmed by 7 bases and J by 3 bases, leaving 15 bases between them. The CDR3 is made up of 14 amino acids. Here the CDR3 reads CASTWGGREETQYF. As DNA, the CDR3 is TGTGCCAGCACCTGGGGGGGGCGGGAAGAGACCCAGTACTTC. The full variable domain, its missing parts supplied by reference TRBV11-3 and TRBJ2-5, is EAGVVQSPRYKIIEKKQPVAFWCNPISGHNTLYWYLQNLGQGPELLIRYENEEAVDDSQLPKDRFSAERLKGVDSTLKIQPAELGDSAVYLCASTWGGREETQYFGPGTRLLVL.

This clonotype occurred a few times. One end of the junction is discordant with germline, which a read error may explain. The V gene is TRBV5-1, the J gene TRBJ1-4, with D hard to call. CDR1 SGHRS and CDR2 YFSETQ come from the germline V gene. The CDR3 has 14 amino acids. In DNA form, the CDR3 reads TGTGCCAGCAGGAGGGCGGACGGGAATGAAAAACTGTTTTTT. Its protein is CASRRADGNEKLFF.

This clonotype was observed a few times. The chain couples TRBV20-1 to TRBJ1-3; 8 nucleotides align to TRBD1. CDR1 is DFQATT, CDR2 SNEGSKA, per germline (reference sequence). The CDR3 has 15 amino acids. V trimming: 5 bases; J trimming: 4 bases; junction bases outside the gene matches: 10. CDR3 nucleotides: TGCAGTGCTCTTAGGACAGGGCCCCTCGGAAACACCATATATTTT. As protein: CSALRTGPLGNTIYF.

This chain uses TRBV5-1 with TRBJ1-4; the match to TRBD1 covers 7 bases. The junction had 6 bases not matched to a gene; V was cut back by 2 bases and J by 5 bases. Per the germline V gene, CDR1 is SGHRS and CDR2 is YFSETQ. The CDR3 loop spans 15 amino acids. The CDR3 DNA follows: TGCGCCAGCAGCTTAGGGACAGAAATAAATGAAAAACTGTTTTTT. It is translated as CASSLGTEINEKLFF.

This clonotype was counted at least ten times. This rearrangement joins TRBV29-1 to TRBJ1-2; D is possibly TRBD1 (6 bases). Germline V gene lookup returns CDR1 SQVTM and CDR2 ANQGSEA. V shed 4 bases and J shed 4 bases, with 13 bases lying between them. There are 13 residues in the CDR3. CDR3 sequence: CSVAGGLGYGYTF. CDR3 coding DNA: TGCAGCGTTGCCGGGGGCCTCGGCTATGGCTACACCTTC.

Concerning this clonotype itself: Sequence at one end of the junction differs from germline and may be a read error. V gene TRBV15 combines with J gene TRBJ1-5, with a possible D match to TRBD1 (6 bases). Germline CDR1 LNHNV, CDR2 YYDKDF (reference sequence). The CDR3 spans 17 residues. CDR3 DNA sequence: TGTGCCAGCAGCCTGTCCGGTGGGGGCACAGGGAACCAGCCCCAGCATTTT. Translated: CASSLSGGGTGNQPQHF.

The CDR3 region is CSGSGWETQYF. The DNA for the CDR3 is TGCAGCGGTAGCGGTTGGGAGACCCAGTACTTC. This chain joins TRBV29-1 and TRBJ2-5; maybe TRBD2 (6 bases). This CDR3 is built from 11 residues. Germline values: CDR1 SQVTM, CDR2 ANQGSEA. V lost 7 bases to trimming and J lost 5 bases, with 11 bases between them.

This sequence joins TRBV7-8 and TRBJ2-7; possible D gene TRBD1, 5 bases. This CDR3 spans 13 amino acids. Germline V lookup: CDR1 SGHVS, CDR2 FQNEAQ. V was trimmed by 5 bases and J by 3 bases, leaving 11 bases between them. The CDR3 nucleotides read TGTGCCAGCAGCCAAGACAGTGTCTACGAGCAGTACTTC. Protein: CASSQDSVYEQYF.

On this clonotype: This clone may be a read error of a much larger clone one base away. The gene calls are TRBV10-2 and TRBJ2-2; D perhaps matches TRBD1 (5 bases). V was cut by 6 bases and J by 5 bases, with 10 bases left in between. The CDR3 is 13 amino acids. Germline V lookup: CDR1 WSHSY, CDR2 SAAADI. The CDR3 sequence is CASRGNRTGELFF. CDR3 nucleotides: TGCGCCAGCAGGGGTAACAGGACCGGGGAGCTGTTTTTT.

This clonotype was recorded only once. The gene calls are TRBV7-8 and TRBJ2-5; D remains unclear. Germline values: CDR1 SGHVS, CDR2 FQNEAQ. Trimming took off 5 bases at V and 4 bases at J, with 8 bases between the two ends. The CDR3 spans 12 residues. CDR3 sequence (DNA): TGTGCCAGCAGCCTTAAGACAGAGACCCAGTACTTC. Residues: CASSLKTETQYF.

The chain uses TRBV5-1 and TRBJ1-5; D is possibly TRBD1 (5 bases). Germline V lookup: CDR1 SGHRS, CDR2 YFSETQ. Trimming pared 4 bases from V and 4 bases from J, leaving 24 bases between. The length of the CDR3 is 18 residues. The CDR3 DNA is TGCGCCAGCAGCCTTGTTCAGAGGGACGCTGCTCTAAATCAGCCCCAGCATTTT. Translating it yields CASSLVQRDAALNQPQHF.

This chain links TRBV10-3 with TRBJ1-1; possible D gene TRBD1, 6 bases. The V end was cut by 8 bases, the J end by 8 bases, with 24 bases between. The CDR3 is 15 residues long. Looked up from germline, CDR1 is ENHRY and CDR2 is SYGVKD. CDR3 sequence (DNA): TGTGCCATCTGCAGCACCAACCAGGGGATTACCGAAGCTTTCTTT. This codes for CAICSTNQGITEAFF.

This clonotype was counted between two and nine times. The chain uses TRBV29-1 and TRBJ1-1, with 8 bases aligning to TRBD1. The trim removed 3 bases at V and 7 bases at J, leaving 13 bases unmatched. This CDR3 region has 15 residues. The V gene's germline CDR1 is SQVTM and CDR2 ANQGSEA. The CDR3: CSVDKTGASEGEAFF. CDR3 in DNA: TGCAGCGTTGATAAGACAGGGGCCTCGGAAGGTGAAGCTTTCTTT.

This chain connects TRBV19 to TRBJ1-2; TRBD1 might be the D (6 bases). V was shortened by 5 bases and J by 6 bases, with 19 bases between the two germline ends. The CDR3 spans 15 residues. Germline V gene sequence: CDR1 LNHDA, CDR2 SQIVND (reference sequence). CDR3: CASSGGPQGPDGYTF. CDR3 coding DNA: TGTGCCAGTAGTGGGGGACCCCAGGGGCCCGATGGCTACACCTTC.

On this clonotype itself: A clone one base away is much larger, so this may be a read error. This rearrangement joins TRBV2 to TRBJ2-7; 13 bases are shared with TRBD2. The CDR3 has 16 residues. Germline V gene sequence: CDR1 SNHLY, CDR2 FYNNEI. Losses at the gene ends were 2 bases for V and 3 bases for J; bases not matched to a gene: 4. CDR3 coding DNA: TGTGCCAGCAGTGAAAGGACTAGCGGGAGCGGCTACGAGCAGTACTTC. As protein: CASSERTSGSGYEQYF. The variable domain in full, completed from reference TRBV2 and TRBJ2-7, reads EPEVTQTPSHQVTQMGQEVILRCVPISNHLYFYWYRQILGQKVEFLVSFYNNEISEKSEIFDDQFSVERPDGSNFTLKIRSTKLEDSAMYFCASSERTSGSGYEQYFGPGTRLTVT.

Points on this clonotype: A read error may explain this, as a much larger clone is one base away. The chain is built from TRBV5-4 and TRBJ2-5, with a possible D match to TRBD2 (7 bases). Germline assignment: CDR1 SGHNT and CDR2 YYREEE (reference sequence). The CDR3 is 15 residues long. V lost 5 bases and J 1 base, leaving 15 bases between the germline ends. CDR3: CASSDPRGAQETQYF. CDR3 DNA: TGTGCCAGCAGTGATCCACGGGGGGCCCAAGAGACCCAGTACTTC. Full variable domain (remainder filled in from reference TRBV5-4 and TRBJ2-5): ETGVTQSPTHLIKTRGQQVTLRCSSQSGHNTVSWYQQALGQGPQFIFQYYREEENGRGNFPPRFSGLQFPNYSSELNVNALELDDSALYLCASSDPRGAQETQYFGPGTRLLVL.

The gene calls are TRBV7-2 and TRBJ1-4, with a weak D call TRBD1 (5 bases). Germline CDR1 SGHTA, CDR2 FQGNSA. The CDR3 extends over 15 amino acids. V lost 1 base and J 3 bases, leaving 9 bases between the germline ends. CDR3 sequence: CASSLEDKPNEKLFF. Written as DNA, the CDR3 is TGTGCCAGCAGCTTAGAGGACAAGCCTAATGAAAAACTGTTTTTT.

In DNA form, the CDR3 reads TGCAGCGTTGAAGATTTTAGCGGGGGTAACTATGGCTACACCTTC. It translates to CSVEDFSGGNYGYTF. The V gene is TRBV29-1, the J gene TRBJ1-2, with D tentatively TRBD1 (5 bases). The CDR3 has 15 amino acids. Germline values: CDR1 SQVTM, CDR2 ANQGSEA. V shed 0 bases and J shed 1 base, with 12 bases lying between them. Based on the CDR3 plus reference TRBV29-1 and TRBJ1-2, the full variable domain is SAVISQKPSRDICQRGTSLTIQCQVDSQVTMMFWYRQQPGQSLTLIATANQGSEATYESGFVIDKFPISRPNLTFSTLTVSNMSPEDSSIYLCSVEDFSGGNYGYTFGSGTRLTVV.

This clonotype was detected only a few times. The rearrangement uses TRBV12-3 or TRBV12-4 and TRBJ2-5; maybe TRBD2 (6 bases). The CDR3 covers 16 residues. V lost 5 bases, J lost 2 bases, and 18 bases lay in between. CDR3 residues: CASSLGLRAGQETQYF. DNA for the CDR3: TGTGCCAGCAGTCTTGGACTGAGGGCGGGACAAGAGACCCAGTACTTC.

The table lists this clonotype with a count of one. This chain uses TRBV29-1 with TRBJ2-7, with a possible D match to TRBD1 (5 bases). Trimming took 3 bases from V and 5 from J, leaving 8 bases between them. Germline assignment: CDR1 SQVTM and CDR2 ANQGSEA. The CDR3 spans 11 residues. CDR3 DNA: TGCAGCGTTGACAGGGTCAACGAGCAGTACTTC. It is translated as CSVDRVNEQYF.

The chain combines TRBV29-1 with TRBJ2-6; D uncertain. Germline loops: CDR1 SQVTM, CDR2 ANQGSEA. This CDR3 has 13 amino acids. The ends were cut back, 6 bases at V and 3 bases at J, with 9 bases in the middle. CDR3 nucleotide sequence: TGCAGCGTCGAGAGGCTTGGGGCCAACGTCCTGACTTTC. Its protein is CSVERLGANVLTF.